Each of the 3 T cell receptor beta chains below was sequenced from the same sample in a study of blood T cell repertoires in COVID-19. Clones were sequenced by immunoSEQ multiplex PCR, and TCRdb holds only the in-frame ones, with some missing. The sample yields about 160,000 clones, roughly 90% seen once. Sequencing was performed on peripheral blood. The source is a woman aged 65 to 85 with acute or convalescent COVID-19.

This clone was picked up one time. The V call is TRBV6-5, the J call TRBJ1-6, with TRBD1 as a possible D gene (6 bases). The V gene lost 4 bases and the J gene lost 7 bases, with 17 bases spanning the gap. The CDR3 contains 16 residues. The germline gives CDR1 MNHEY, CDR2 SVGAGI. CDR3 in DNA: TGTGCCAGCAGTTCTCTCCTTACAGGGCAAAATTCACCCCTCCACTTT. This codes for CASSSLLTGQNSPLHF.

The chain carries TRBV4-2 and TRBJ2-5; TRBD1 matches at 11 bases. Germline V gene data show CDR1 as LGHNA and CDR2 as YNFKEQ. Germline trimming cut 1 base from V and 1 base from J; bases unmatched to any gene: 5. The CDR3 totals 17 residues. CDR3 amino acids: CASSQATGTGGQETQYF. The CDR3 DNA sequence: TGTGCCAGCAGCCAAGCAACCGGGACAGGGGGCCAAGAGACCCAGTACTTC.

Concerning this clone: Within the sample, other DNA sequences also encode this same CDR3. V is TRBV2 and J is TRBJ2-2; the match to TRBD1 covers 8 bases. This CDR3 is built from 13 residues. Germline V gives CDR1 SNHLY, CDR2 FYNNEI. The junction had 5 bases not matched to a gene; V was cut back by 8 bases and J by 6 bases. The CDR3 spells CASGQGRAGELFF. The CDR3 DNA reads TGTGCCAGCGGACAGGGTCGGGCCGGGGAGCTGTTTTTT. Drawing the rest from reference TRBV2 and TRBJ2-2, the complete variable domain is EPEVTQTPSHQVTQMGQEVILRCVPISNHLYFYWYRQILGQKVEFLVSFYNNEISEKSEIFDDQFSVERPDGSNFTLKIRSTKLEDSAMYFCASGQGRAGELFFGEGSRLTVL.